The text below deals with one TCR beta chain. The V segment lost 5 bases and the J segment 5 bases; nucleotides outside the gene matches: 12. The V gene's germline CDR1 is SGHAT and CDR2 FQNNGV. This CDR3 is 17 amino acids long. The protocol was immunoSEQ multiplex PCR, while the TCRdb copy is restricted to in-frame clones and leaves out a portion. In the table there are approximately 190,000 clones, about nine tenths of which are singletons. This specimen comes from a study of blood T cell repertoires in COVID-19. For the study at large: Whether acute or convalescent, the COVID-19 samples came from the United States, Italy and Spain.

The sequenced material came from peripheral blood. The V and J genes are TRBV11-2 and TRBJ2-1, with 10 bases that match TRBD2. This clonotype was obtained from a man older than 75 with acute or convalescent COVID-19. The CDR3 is CASSPNTGTSVHNEQFF. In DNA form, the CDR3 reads TGTGCCAGCAGCCCAAACACCGGGACTAGCGTCCACAATGAGCAGTTCTTC.